The 25 T cell receptor beta chains in this list originate from one sample, sequenced in a study of cytomegalovirus exposure and HLA in healthy donors. The assay was immunoSEQ multiplex PCR, and TCRdb's table has in-frame clones only and misses some. Of 82,000 or so clones listed, roughly 95% are singletons. Sequencing was performed on PBMCs. The receptors shown here come from a woman younger than 35 in good health and CMV-seronegative.

The chain couples TRBV5-6 to TRBJ1-4; D is unclear. Germline V CDR1 and CDR2: SGHDT, YYEEEE. V was shortened by 4 bases and J by 3 bases, with 13 bases between the two germline ends. This CDR3 has 15 residues. CDR3: CASSISPVANEKLFF. In nucleotides, the CDR3 is TGTGCCAGCAGCATCTCGCCAGTGGCTAATGAAAAACTGTTTTTT.

This clone showed up just a few times. The gene calls are TRBV19 and TRBJ2-1, with 14 positions matching TRBD2. The CDR3 has 17 residues. Trimming removed 4 bases from V and 3 bases from J; junction bases left unmatched: 5. Germline-derived CDR1 and CDR2 are LNHDA and SQIVND (reference sequence). The CDR3 here is CASSTGLAGANYNEQFF. Here the CDR3 DNA reads TGTGCCAGTAGTACGGGACTAGCGGGGGCTAACTACAATGAGCAGTTCTTC.

The chain employs TRBV4-1 and TRBJ2-7, with D possibly TRBD2 on 6 matching bases. Looked up from germline, CDR1 is MGHRA and CDR2 is YSYEKL. V was clipped by 4 bases and J by 2 bases, with 15 bases between them. The CDR3 sequence is 15 residues long. The CDR3 sequence: CASSPIPGAPYEQYF. In DNA form, the CDR3 reads TGCGCCAGCAGCCCCATTCCGGGAGCCCCCTACGAGCAGTACTTC.

The CDR3 DNA sequence: TGTGCCAGCAGCGCCAGGACAGATTACACTGAAGCTTTCTTT. It specifies CASSARTDYTEAFF. The chain links TRBV9 to TRBJ1-1, with D perhaps matching TRBD1 (6 bases). CDR3 length: 14 amino acids. Germline V lookup: CDR1 SGDLS, CDR2 YYNGEE. Trimming removed 3 bases at V and 3 bases at J, with 12 bases between.

The rearrangement links TRBV11-2 to TRBJ2-7; the match to TRBD2 covers 7 bases. Germline V lookup: CDR1 SGHAT, CDR2 FQNNGV. This CDR3 is 14 amino acids long. After removal of 7 bases from V and 3 bases from J, the junction contained 9 bases not matched to a gene. In DNA form, the CDR3 reads TGTGCCAGCATCCTGGGCGGGGGAGGCTACGAGCAGTACTTC. This encodes CASILGGGGYEQYF. The full variable domain, with the rest looked up from reference TRBV11-2 and TRBJ2-7, is EAGVAQSPRYKIIEKRQSVAFWCNPISGHATLYWYQQILGQGPKLLIQFQNNGVVDDSQLPKDRFSAERLKGVDSTLKIQPAKLEDSAVYLCASILGGGGYEQYFGPGTRLTVT.

J is TRBJ1-3 and V is TRBV7-6, with a tentative D call TRBD1 (6 bases). Per the germline V gene, CDR1 is SGHVS and CDR2 is FNYEAQ. V lost 2 bases, J lost 2 bases, and 19 bases lay in between. The CDR3 runs 18 residues. This CDR3 reads CASSLHSPTTGPGNTIYF. The CDR3 DNA sequence: TGTGCCAGCAGCTTACACTCGCCGACGACAGGACCTGGAAACACCATATATTTT. Full variable domain (outside the CDR3, taken from reference TRBV7-6 and TRBJ1-3): GAGVSQSPRYKVTKRGQDVALRCDPISGHVSLYWYRQALGQGPEFLTYFNYEAQQDKSGLPNDRFSAERPEGSISTLTIQRTEQRDSAMYRCASSLHSPTTGPGNTIYFGEGSWLTVV.

The chain employs TRBV5-8 and TRBJ2-3, with 12 bases lining up with TRBD2. CDR1 and CDR2 from the germline V gene are SGHTS and YDEGEE. With 1 base clipped from V and 1 base from J, the junction kept 1 base outside the gene matches. The CDR3 is 16 amino acids. CDR3 in amino acids: CASSLRLAGGTDTQYF. CDR3 in DNA: TGTGCCAGCAGCTTGAGACTAGCGGGGGGCACAGATACGCAGTATTTT.

The rearrangement joins TRBV6-6 to TRBJ2-7, with D possibly matching TRBD1 (5 bases). In germline, CDR1 is MNHNY, CDR2 SVGAGI (reference sequence). CDR3 length: 12 amino acids. Trimming shortened V by 8 bases and J by 6 bases, and 14 bases separated the two germline ends. The CDR3 sequence: CASGPTVREQYF. For the CDR3, the DNA is TGTGCCAGCGGACCGACAGTACGCGAGCAGTACTTC.

In nucleotides, the CDR3 is TGTGCCAGTAGTACAGGGGGCGGGCCCTATGAGCAGTTCTTC. This codes for CASSTGGGPYEQFF. The chain has TRBV19 and TRBJ2-1; 8 bases align to TRBD1. J lost 8 bases, V lost 4 bases, and 7 bases had no gene match. Germline CDR1 is LNHDA and CDR2 is SQIVND (reference sequence). The CDR3 has 14 amino acids.

The rearrangement uses TRBV4-3 and TRBJ1-5; a weak D match, TRBD1 (5 bases). The CDR3 extends over 15 amino acids. V was pared by 0 bases and J by 7 bases, with 13 bases between. Per the germline V gene, CDR1 is LGHNA and CDR2 is YSLEER. The CDR3 region has the DNA TGCGCCAGCAGCCAAGATAAGGGCCGGGGGCAGCCCCAGCATTTT. Its translation is CASSQDKGRGQPQHF.

This chain joins TRBV4-1 and TRBJ1-2; the match to TRBD1 covers 8 bases. Germline CDR1 is MGHRA and CDR2 is YSYEKL. The CDR3 extends over 18 amino acids. J was trimmed by 3 bases and V by 5 bases; bases with no gene match: 17. CDR3 in amino acids: CASSYPQGALGADYGYTF. In nucleotides, the CDR3 is TGCGCCAGCAGCTACCCCCAGGGGGCGCTGGGGGCCGACTATGGCTACACCTTC.

The genes are TRBV7-2 and TRBJ1-2; no clear D. Looked up from germline, CDR1 is SGHTA and CDR2 is FQGNSA. The CDR3 is 13 amino acids. Between the trimmed V and J ends, which lost 7 bases and 1 base, there was a span of 10 bases. Here the CDR3 DNA reads TGTGCCAGCACCGTCCAGGATAACTATGGCTACACCTTC. Translation: CASTVQDNYGYTF.

This chain joins TRBV4-3 and TRBJ2-2; 7 nucleotides line up with TRBD1. The CDR3 runs to 16 residues. CDR1 LGHNA and CDR2 YSLEER come from the germline V gene. The V and J ends lost 3 bases and 6 bases, in that order; junction bases with no gene match: 10. The CDR3 region has the DNA TGCGCCAGCAGCCAGGTTCCGACAGGGAGCGCCGGGGAGCTGTTTTTT. It yields the protein CASSQVPTGSAGELFF.

The chain employs TRBV11-3 and TRBJ2-1; 7 positions match TRBD1. The CDR3 covers 14 residues. V trimming: 3 bases; J trimming: 5 bases; junction bases outside the gene matches: 4. Germline loops: CDR1 SGHNT, CDR2 YENEEA. CDR3 residues: CASSLNRGNNEQFF. CDR3 DNA sequence: TGTGCCAGCAGCTTGAACAGGGGCAACAATGAGCAGTTCTTC.

The J gene is TRBJ2-1, the V gene TRBV29-1; 12 nucleotides align to TRBD2. J was trimmed by 6 bases and V by 6 bases; bases with no gene match: 12. Per the germline V gene, CDR1 is SQVTM and CDR2 is ANQGSEA. The CDR3 consists of 16 residues. The CDR3 DNA reads as TGCAGCGTACCCCGCGGACTAGCGGGAAGGAGCAATGAGCAGTTCTTC. Amino acid sequence: CSVPRGLAGRSNEQFF.

The chain links TRBV5-6 to TRBJ1-6; D is uncertain. In germline, CDR1 is SGHDT, CDR2 YYEEEE. The CDR3 is made up of 14 amino acids. V gave up 6 bases and J gave up 7 bases, with 14 bases separating them. The chain's CDR3 is CASTTLRTNSPLHF. The CDR3 DNA sequence: TGTGCCAGCACCACGCTACGAACGAATTCACCCCTCCACTTT.

The chain recombines TRBV9 with TRBJ1-2; D unresolved. The CDR3 runs to 17 residues. CDR1 is SGDLS, CDR2 YYNGEE, per germline. The V gene lost 4 bases and the J gene lost 3 bases, with 22 bases spanning the gap. Here the CDR3 DNA reads TGTGCCAGCAGCTATTATTCCGACAAACCATGGGACTATGGCTACACCTTC. Encoded protein: CASSYYSDKPWDYGYTF.

The genes are TRBV18 and TRBJ2-3; 10 bases agree with TRBD2. The V gene's germline CDR1 is KGHSH and CDR2 LQKENI. The CDR3 runs to 14 residues. V shed 3 bases, J shed 13 bases, and the junction held 10 bases outside the gene matches. CDR3 protein: CASSPTAGLAGEYF. The CDR3 coding sequence is TGTGCCAGCTCACCTACCGCCGGCCTAGCGGGGGAGTATTTT.

This rearrangement joins TRBV7-9 to TRBJ1-5, with 7 bases aligning to TRBD1. CDR1 SEHNR and CDR2 FQNEAQ come from the germline V gene (reference sequence). The trim removed 4 bases at V and 6 bases at J, leaving 6 bases unmatched. This CDR3 has 14 residues. The CDR3 spells CASSSRQGGQPQHF. CDR3 coding DNA: TGTGCCAGCAGCTCCCGACAGGGCGGTCAGCCCCAGCATTTT.

The chain employs TRBV9 and TRBJ2-3, with 11 bases matching TRBD2. Unmatched junction bases numbered 7, after V lost 6 bases and J lost 4 bases. The CDR3 extends over 15 amino acids. CDR1 SGDLS and CDR2 YYNGEE come from the germline V gene. Here the CDR3 reads CASTFSGRASDTQYF. The DNA for the CDR3 is TGTGCCAGCACGTTTAGCGGGAGGGCCTCAGATACGCAGTATTTT.

The chain is built from TRBV5-4 and TRBJ1-1; 11 bases are shared with TRBD1. Per germline, CDR1 SGHNT and CDR2 YYREEE (reference sequence). The ends lost 4 bases at V and 5 bases at J; junction bases unmatched: 10. The CDR3 contains 16 residues. The CDR3 DNA is TGTGCCAGCAGCGTAGGACAGGGGGCAATGGGAACTGAAGCTTTCTTT. Protein product: CASSVGQGAMGTEAFF.

CDR3 in DNA: TGTGCCAGTAGTCTGGCAGGTCGTTTCGCAAACACTGAAGCTTTCTTT. Amino acid sequence: CASSLAGRFANTEAFF. The chain joins TRBV19 to TRBJ1-1; D uncertain. The CDR3 contains 16 residues. Germline V lookup: CDR1 LNHDA, CDR2 SQIVND (reference sequence). V was cut by 5 bases and J by 2 bases, with 18 bases left in between.

The chain joins TRBV12-5 to TRBJ1-1; the D gene is possibly TRBD1 (5 bases). Germline V gene lookup returns CDR1 LGHNT and CDR2 FRNRAP. The CDR3 length is 14 residues. Trimming took 0 bases from V and 4 from J, leaving 9 bases between them. The CDR3 loop is CASGLVPGGTEAFF. In DNA form, the CDR3 reads TGTGCTAGTGGTTTGGTACCGGGGGGCACTGAAGCTTTCTTT.

The rearrangement uses TRBV29-1 and TRBJ2-1; 7 bases match TRBD2. Germline V lookup: CDR1 SQVTM, CDR2 ANQGSEA. J lost 1 base, V lost 0 bases, and 6 bases had no gene match. CDR3 size: 16 residues. As DNA, the CDR3 is TGCAGCGTTGAAGATCTCTTGGGACTATCCTACAATGAGCAGTTCTTC. Translation: CSVEDLLGLSYNEQFF.

The CDR3 protein is CASSLGPNYGYTF. The DNA of the CDR3 is TGTGCCAGCAGCTTAGGGCCCAACTATGGCTACACCTTC. The V gene is TRBV7-9, the J gene TRBJ1-2; D call uncertain. CDR1 is SEHNR and CDR2 is FQNEAQ in the germline V gene (reference sequence). There are 13 residues in the CDR3. V was shortened by 1 base and J by 2 bases, with 5 bases between the two germline ends. The entire variable domain, with the rest obtained from reference TRBV7-9 and TRBJ1-2, is as follows: DTGVSQNPRHKITKRGQNVTFRCDPISEHNRLYWYRQTLGQGPEFLTYFQNEAQLEKSRLLSDRFSAERPKGSFSTLEIQRTEQGDSAMYLCASSLGPNYGYTFGSGTRLTVV.